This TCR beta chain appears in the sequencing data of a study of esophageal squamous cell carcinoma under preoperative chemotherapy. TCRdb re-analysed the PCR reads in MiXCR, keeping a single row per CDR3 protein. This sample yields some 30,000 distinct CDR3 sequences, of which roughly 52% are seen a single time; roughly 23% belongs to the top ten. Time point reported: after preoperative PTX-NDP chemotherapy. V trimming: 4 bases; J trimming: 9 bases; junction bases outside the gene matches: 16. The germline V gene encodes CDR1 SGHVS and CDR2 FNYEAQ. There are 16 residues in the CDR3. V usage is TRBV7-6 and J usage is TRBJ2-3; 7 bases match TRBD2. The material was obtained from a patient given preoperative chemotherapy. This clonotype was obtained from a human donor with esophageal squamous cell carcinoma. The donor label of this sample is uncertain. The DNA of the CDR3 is TGTGCCAGCAGCTGGCTCGGAAGTACGGGGGGAGAGACGCAGTATTTT. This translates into CASSWLGSTGGETQYF.